The subject of this entry is one T cell receptor beta chain. This entry comes from a study of T cell changes during pregnancy in multiple sclerosis. Trimming shortened V by 1 base and J by 3 bases, and 10 bases separated the two germline ends. The CDR3 is made up of 15 amino acids. Germline V gives CDR1 SGHKS, CDR2 YYEKEE (reference sequence). Assay used: immunoSEQ multiplex PCR; TCRdb lists only in-frame clones, some missing. The sample shows about 72,000 clones, roughly nine tenths of them seen only once. This receptor was identified in a female donor with multiple sclerosis, enrolled in a pregnancy study. The chain has TRBV5-5 and TRBJ1-4, with D possibly TRBD1 on 5 matching bases. The sample was peripheral blood, taken in the second trimester of pregnancy. In DNA form, the CDR3 reads TGTGCCAGCAGCTTGTTGGGGGACTCTAATGAAAAACTGTTTTTT. This sequence encodes CASSLLGDSNEKLFF.